These 18 T cell receptor beta chains came from one sample sequenced in a study of read filtering for tumor transcriptome and immune sequencing. Molecular barcoded adaptors covering alpha/delta and beta/gamma chains were used on roughly 400 ng RNA. TCRdb redid the calling of the reads with MiXCR, one entry per CDR3 protein. The table has more than 100,000 distinct CDR3 sequences, less than 15% seen once. Sequencing was performed on a population of CD138-negative cells sorted from bone marrow. The receptor source for this set is a donor aged 40 or older with multiple myeloma.

The rearrangement uses TRBV24-1 and TRBJ2-5, with TRBD1 matching over 8 bases. CDR3 length equals 17 residues. Germline V CDR1 and CDR2: KGHDR, SFDVKD. V lost 3 bases to trimming and J lost 5 bases; unmatched junction nucleotides: 13. The DNA of the CDR3 is TGTGCCACCAGTGATCATCCTTGGACAGGGAATGGCGAGACCCAGTACTTC. Translating it yields CATSDHPWTGNGETQYF.

This clonotype was recorded at least ten times. The CDR3 spells CASSPEGTGHEKLFF. CDR3 DNA: TGTGCCAGCAGCCCCGAGGGGACAGGCCATGAAAAACTGTTTTTT. The chain combines TRBV11-2 with TRBJ1-4; 8 bases agree with TRBD1. CDR3 length: 15 residues. V was clipped by 5 bases and J by 6 bases; unmatched bases: 8. The germline V gene encodes CDR1 SGHAT and CDR2 FQNNGV.

This clonotype has ten or more counts. The chain employs TRBV20-1 and TRBJ1-5; D is possibly TRBD1 (5 bases). Between the trimmed V and J ends, which lost 1 base and 9 bases, there was a span of 13 bases. This CDR3 is 13 amino acids long. Germline CDR1 reads DFQATT; CDR2 reads SNEGSKA (reference sequence). CDR3 sequence: CSARVAGPGPQHF. The CDR3 DNA reads as TGCAGTGCTAGAGTGGCGGGGCCGGGGCCCCAGCATTTT.

This clonotype showed up many times. The CDR3 reads CASSQGQGDEQFF. CDR3 nucleotides: TGCGCCAGCAGCCAAGGGCAGGGAGATGAGCAGTTCTTC. This rearrangement joins TRBV4-1 to TRBJ2-1, with D perhaps matching TRBD1 or TRBD2 (5 bases each). V lost 1 base and J lost 8, with 9 bases in between. CDR1 and CDR2 (germline): MGHRA, YSYEKL. CDR3 length: 13 residues.

This clonotype was seen a single time. This likely came from a read error, as a far larger clone is one base away. The chain employs TRBV11-2 and TRBJ2-1; D gene ambiguous. CDR1 and CDR2 (germline): SGHAT, FQNNGV. This CDR3 has 15 amino acids. The CDR3 DNA follows: TGTGCCAGCAGCCTTAGTGGGAATACCTACAATGAGAAGTTCTTC. Protein sequence: CASSLSGNTYNEKFF.

At least ten counts were recorded for this clonotype. The chain has TRBV27 and TRBJ2-4, with 7 nucleotides matching TRBD2. V shed 8 bases, J shed 0 bases, and the junction held 4 bases outside the gene matches. The CDR3 loop spans 14 amino acids. Germline V gene sequence: CDR1 MNHEY, CDR2 SMNVEV (reference sequence). The CDR3 reads CASSAGLAKNIQYF. In nucleotides, the CDR3 is TGTGCCAGCTCAGCGGGGCTAGCCAAAAACATTCAGTACTTC.

This clonotype has ten or more counts. The V and J genes are TRBV29-1 and TRBJ1-1; D remains ambiguous. CDR3 length equals 10 residues. Per the germline V gene, CDR1 is SQVTM and CDR2 is ANQGSEA. Trimming shortened V by 4 bases and J by 3 bases, and 3 bases separated the two germline ends. For the CDR3, the DNA is TGCAGCGTTGTTGACACTGAAGCTTTCTTT. This encodes CSVVDTEAFF.

V usage is TRBV11-2 and J usage is TRBJ2-2; D is ambiguous. Germline V gene lookup returns CDR1 SGHAT and CDR2 FQNNGV. V was clipped by 1 base and J by 6 bases, with 12 bases between them. This CDR3 contains 15 residues. The CDR3 coding sequence is TGTGCCAGCAGCTTAGTTACCTTGGTCCCCGGGGAGCTGTTTTTT. Its protein is CASSLVTLVPGELFF.

This clonotype was counted many times. This chain uses TRBV7-2 with TRBJ2-6; 7 bases map to TRBD1. CDR3 size: 18 residues. The V and J ends lost 8 bases and 2 bases, in that order; junction bases with no gene match: 15. Germline CDR1 and CDR2: SGHTA and FQGNSA. The CDR3 sequence: CASGFRDRVLTGANVLTF. CDR3 bases: TGTGCCAGCGGGTTCCGAGACAGGGTTCTCACTGGGGCCAACGTCCTGACTTTC.

This clonotype was recorded many times. The chain links TRBV7-2 to TRBJ1-5; D is ambiguous. The V gene lost 0 bases and the J gene lost 2 bases, with 5 bases spanning the gap. Germline values: CDR1 SGHTA, CDR2 FQGNSA. This CDR3 is built from 14 residues. This chain's CDR3 is CASSLAYGNQPQHF. In DNA form, the CDR3 reads TGTGCCAGCAGCTTAGCCTATGGCAATCAGCCCCAGCATTTT.

This clonotype occurred many times. J is TRBJ1-2 and V is TRBV6-1; no clear D gene. Trimming took off 7 bases at V and 7 bases at J, with 13 bases between the two ends. The CDR3 extends over 12 amino acids. Germline-derived CDR1 and CDR2 are MNHNS and SASEGT. CDR3 region: CASNKAQSGYTF. The CDR3 DNA is TGTGCCAGCAATAAGGCCCAGTCTGGCTACACCTTC.

The chain recombines TRBV19 with TRBJ1-1; D gene uncertain. Germline CDR1 reads LNHDA; CDR2 reads SQIVND (reference sequence). V dropped 3 bases and J dropped 1 base, with 9 bases sitting between them. The CDR3 is 14 amino acids. CDR3 amino acids: CASSMAGSNTEAFF. The CDR3 DNA reads as TGTGCCAGTAGTATGGCAGGATCGAACACTGAAGCTTTCTTT.

A note on this clonotype: The germline gene is not matched at one end of the junction; a read error may be the cause. The chain employs TRBV12-3 or TRBV12-4 and TRBJ1-1; D is undetermined. The CDR3 runs to 13 residues. CDR3 nucleotides: TGTGCCAGCAGTTTAGGGGAGAACACTGAAGCTTCCTTT. It yields the protein CASSLGENTEASF.

This clonotype was seen only a few times. This rearrangement joins TRBV12-5 to TRBJ2-7; 10 nucleotides agree with TRBD1. The CDR3 contains 14 residues. Germline-derived CDR1 and CDR2 are LGHNT and FRNRAP. CDR3 in amino acids: CASSLGDRGYEQYF. The CDR3 region has the DNA TGTGCCAGCAGTTTAGGGGACAGGGGCTACGAGCAGTACTTC.

There are many counts of this clonotype. The rearrangement links TRBV19 to TRBJ2-2, with D unclear. Trimming pared 1 base from V and 5 bases from J, leaving 8 bases between. The CDR3 sequence is 14 residues long. Germline CDR1 reads LNHDA; CDR2 reads SQIVND (reference sequence). The CDR3 loop is CASSIVSFTGELFF. DNA for the CDR3: TGTGCCAGTAGTATAGTAAGCTTTACCGGGGAGCTGTTTTTT.

The J gene is TRBJ2-3, the V gene TRBV29-1, with TRBD1 identical over 10 bases. The germline CDR1 and CDR2 sequences are SQVTM and ANQGSEA. V shed 0 bases and J 1 base; nucleotides not matched to a gene: 4. There are 16 residues in the CDR3. CDR3 DNA sequence: TGCAGCGTTGAAGAGGGGACAGGGGACCGCACAGATACGCAGTATTTT. It is translated as CSVEEGTGDRTDTQYF.

This clonotype was detected ten times or more. The chain is built from TRBV18 and TRBJ1-1, with D possibly TRBD1 on 5 matching bases. Germline assignment: CDR1 KGHSH and CDR2 LQKENI. V lost 3 bases and J 1 base, leaving 12 bases between the germline ends. CDR3 size: 15 residues. The CDR3 is CASSPVGGTNTEAFF. The CDR3 nucleotides are TGTGCCAGCTCACCGGTCGGGGGAACGAACACTGAAGCTTTCTTT.

This clonotype was seen many times. This rearrangement joins TRBV6-6 to TRBJ2-1; 8 bases agree with TRBD1. Germline CDR1 and CDR2: MNHNY and SVGAGI (reference sequence). Germline trimming cut 6 bases from V and 8 bases from J; bases unmatched to any gene: 9. The length of the CDR3 is 14 residues. The CDR3 reads CASRPGQDVHEQFF. In DNA form, the CDR3 reads TGTGCCAGCAGACCGGGACAGGATGTGCATGAGCAGTTCTTC.